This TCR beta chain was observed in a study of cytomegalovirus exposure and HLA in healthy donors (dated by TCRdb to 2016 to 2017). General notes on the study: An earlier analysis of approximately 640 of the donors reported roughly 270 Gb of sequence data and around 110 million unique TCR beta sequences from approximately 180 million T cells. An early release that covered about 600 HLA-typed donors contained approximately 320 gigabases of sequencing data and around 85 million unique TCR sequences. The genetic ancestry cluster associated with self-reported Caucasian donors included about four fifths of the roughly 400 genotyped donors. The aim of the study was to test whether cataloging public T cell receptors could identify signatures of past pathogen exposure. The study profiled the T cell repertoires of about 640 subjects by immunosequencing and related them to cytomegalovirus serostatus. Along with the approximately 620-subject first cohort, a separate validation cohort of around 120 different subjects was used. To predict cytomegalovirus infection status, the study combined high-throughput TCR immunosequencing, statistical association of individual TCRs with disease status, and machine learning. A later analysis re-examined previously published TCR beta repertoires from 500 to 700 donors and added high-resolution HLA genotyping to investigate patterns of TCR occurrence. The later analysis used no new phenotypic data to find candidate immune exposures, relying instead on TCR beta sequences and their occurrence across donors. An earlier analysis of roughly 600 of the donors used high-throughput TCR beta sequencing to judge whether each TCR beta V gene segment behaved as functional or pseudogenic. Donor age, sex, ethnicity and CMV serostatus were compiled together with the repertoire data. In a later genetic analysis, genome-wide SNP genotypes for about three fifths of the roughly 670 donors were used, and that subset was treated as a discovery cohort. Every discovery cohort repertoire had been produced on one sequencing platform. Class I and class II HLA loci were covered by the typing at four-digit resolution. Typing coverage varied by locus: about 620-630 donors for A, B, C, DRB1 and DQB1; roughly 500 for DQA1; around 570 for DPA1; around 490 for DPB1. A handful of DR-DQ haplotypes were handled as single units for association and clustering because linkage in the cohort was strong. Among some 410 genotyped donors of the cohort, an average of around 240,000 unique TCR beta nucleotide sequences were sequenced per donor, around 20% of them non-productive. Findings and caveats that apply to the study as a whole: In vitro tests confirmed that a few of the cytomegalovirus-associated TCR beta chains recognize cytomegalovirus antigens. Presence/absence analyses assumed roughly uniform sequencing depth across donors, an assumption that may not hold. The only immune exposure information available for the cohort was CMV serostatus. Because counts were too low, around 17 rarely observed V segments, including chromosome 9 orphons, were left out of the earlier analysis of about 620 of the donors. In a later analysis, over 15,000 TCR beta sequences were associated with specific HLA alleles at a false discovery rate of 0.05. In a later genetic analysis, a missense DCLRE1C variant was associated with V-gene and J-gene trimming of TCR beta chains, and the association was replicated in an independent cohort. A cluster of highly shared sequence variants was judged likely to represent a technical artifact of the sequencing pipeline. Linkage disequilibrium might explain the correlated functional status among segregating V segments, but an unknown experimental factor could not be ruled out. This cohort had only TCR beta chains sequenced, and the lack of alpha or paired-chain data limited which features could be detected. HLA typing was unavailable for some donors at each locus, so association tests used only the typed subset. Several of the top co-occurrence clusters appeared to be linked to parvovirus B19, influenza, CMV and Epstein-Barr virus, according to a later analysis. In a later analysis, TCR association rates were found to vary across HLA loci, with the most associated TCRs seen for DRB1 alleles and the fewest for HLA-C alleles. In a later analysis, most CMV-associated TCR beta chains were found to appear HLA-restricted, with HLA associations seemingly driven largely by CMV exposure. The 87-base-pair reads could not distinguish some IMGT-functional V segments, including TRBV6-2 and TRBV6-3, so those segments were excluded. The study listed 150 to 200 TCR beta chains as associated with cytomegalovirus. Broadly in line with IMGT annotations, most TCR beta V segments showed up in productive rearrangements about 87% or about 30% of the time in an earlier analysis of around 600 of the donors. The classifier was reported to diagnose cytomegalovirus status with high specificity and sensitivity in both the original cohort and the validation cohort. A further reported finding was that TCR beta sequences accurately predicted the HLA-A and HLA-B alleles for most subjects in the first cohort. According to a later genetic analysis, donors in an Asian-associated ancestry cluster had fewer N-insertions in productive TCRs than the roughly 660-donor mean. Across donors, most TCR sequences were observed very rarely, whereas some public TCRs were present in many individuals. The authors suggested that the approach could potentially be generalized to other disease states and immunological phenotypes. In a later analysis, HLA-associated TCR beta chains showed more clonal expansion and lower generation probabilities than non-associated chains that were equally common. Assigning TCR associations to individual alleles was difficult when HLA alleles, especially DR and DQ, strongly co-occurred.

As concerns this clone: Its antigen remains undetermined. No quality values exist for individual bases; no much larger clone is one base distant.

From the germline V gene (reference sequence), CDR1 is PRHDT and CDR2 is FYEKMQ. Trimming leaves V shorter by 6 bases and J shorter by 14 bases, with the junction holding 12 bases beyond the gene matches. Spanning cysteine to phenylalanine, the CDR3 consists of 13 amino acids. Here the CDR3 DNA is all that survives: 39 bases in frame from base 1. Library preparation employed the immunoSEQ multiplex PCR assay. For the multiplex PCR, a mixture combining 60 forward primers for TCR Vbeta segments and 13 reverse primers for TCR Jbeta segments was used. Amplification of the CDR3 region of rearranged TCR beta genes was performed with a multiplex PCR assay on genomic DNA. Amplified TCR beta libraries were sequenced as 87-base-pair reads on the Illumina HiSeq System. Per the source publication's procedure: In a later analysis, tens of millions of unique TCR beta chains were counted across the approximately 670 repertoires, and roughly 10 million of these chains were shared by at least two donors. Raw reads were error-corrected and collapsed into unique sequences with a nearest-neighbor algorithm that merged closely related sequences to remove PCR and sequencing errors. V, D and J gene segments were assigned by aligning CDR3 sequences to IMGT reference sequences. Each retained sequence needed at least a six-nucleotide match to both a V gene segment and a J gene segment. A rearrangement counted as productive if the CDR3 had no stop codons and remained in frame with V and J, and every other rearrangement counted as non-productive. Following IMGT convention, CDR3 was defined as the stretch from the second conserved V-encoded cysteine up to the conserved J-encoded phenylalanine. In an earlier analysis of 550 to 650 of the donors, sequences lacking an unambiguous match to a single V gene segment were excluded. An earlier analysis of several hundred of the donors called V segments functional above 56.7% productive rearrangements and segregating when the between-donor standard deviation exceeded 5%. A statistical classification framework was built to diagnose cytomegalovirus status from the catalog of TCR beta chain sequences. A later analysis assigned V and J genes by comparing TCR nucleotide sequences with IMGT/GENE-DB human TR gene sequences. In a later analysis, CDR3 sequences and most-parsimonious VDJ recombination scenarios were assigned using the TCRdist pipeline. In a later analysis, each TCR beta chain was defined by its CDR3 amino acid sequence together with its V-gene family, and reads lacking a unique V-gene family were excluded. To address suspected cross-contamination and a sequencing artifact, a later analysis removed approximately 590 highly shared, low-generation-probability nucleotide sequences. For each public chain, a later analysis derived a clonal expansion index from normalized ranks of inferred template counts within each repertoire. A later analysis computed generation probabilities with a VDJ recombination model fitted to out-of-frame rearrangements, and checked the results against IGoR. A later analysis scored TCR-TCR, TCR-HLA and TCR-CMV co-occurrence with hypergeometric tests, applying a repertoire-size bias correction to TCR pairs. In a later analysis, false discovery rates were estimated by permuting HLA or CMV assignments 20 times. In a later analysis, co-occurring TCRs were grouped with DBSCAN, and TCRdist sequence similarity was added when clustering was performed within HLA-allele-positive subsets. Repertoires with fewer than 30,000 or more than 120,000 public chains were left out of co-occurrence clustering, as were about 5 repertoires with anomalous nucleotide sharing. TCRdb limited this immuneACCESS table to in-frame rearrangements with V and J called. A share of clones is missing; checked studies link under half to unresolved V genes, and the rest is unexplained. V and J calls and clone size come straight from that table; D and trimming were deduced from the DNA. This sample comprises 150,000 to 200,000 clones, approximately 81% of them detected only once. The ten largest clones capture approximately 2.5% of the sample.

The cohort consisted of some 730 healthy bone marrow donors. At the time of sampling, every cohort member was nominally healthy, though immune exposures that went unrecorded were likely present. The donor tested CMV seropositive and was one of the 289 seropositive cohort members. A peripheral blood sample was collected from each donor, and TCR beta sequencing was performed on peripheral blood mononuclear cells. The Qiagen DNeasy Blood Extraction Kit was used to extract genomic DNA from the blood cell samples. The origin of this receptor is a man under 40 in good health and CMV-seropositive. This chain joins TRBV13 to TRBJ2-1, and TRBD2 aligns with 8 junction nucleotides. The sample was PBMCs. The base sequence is TGTGCCAGCAGTTTAAAACTAGCGGACGGGAAGTTCTTC. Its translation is CASSLKLADGKFF.